This entry lists 3 T cell receptor beta chains sequenced from one sample in a study of naive CD8 T cells in extremely preterm neonates. The antigens of these receptors remain unknown. Extremely preterm births at roughly 23-27 weeks of gestation supplied the samples. Whole-study results and caveats: Preterm CDR3s were shorter than older groups', with fewer N additions and less trimming.

Using immunoSEQ multiplex PCR, the repertoire was profiled, and TCRdb retains in-frame clones only, with some absent. The table has about 23,000 clones, more than 70% seen once. Sequencing was done on a sample of naive CD8+ T cells from cord blood. The source of these receptors is a boy who was born preterm.

This chain uses TRBV4-2 with TRBJ1-1; weak D call: TRBD1 (5 bases). Trimming took off 1 base at V and 4 bases at J, with 7 bases between the two ends. There are 13 residues in the CDR3. CDR1 and CDR2 from the germline V gene are LGHNA and YNFKEQ. The CDR3 coding sequence is TGTGCCAGCAGCCAAGCGGGGACCACTGAAGCTTTCTTT. Translating gives CASSQAGTTEAFF.

This clone has only one observation. The chain couples TRBV6-5 to TRBJ2-6; TRBD1 might be the D (6 bases). This CDR3 spans 16 amino acids. Germline assignment: CDR1 MNHEY and CDR2 SVGAGI. Trimming removed 2 bases from V and 4 bases from J, with 12 bases in between. The chain's CDR3 is CASSYLRGMGANVLTF. The CDR3 DNA is TGTGCCAGCAGTTACCTCAGGGGCATGGGGGCCAACGTCCTGACTTTC.

This clone was observed a single time. The gene calls are TRBV9 and TRBJ1-4; TRBD1 aligns across 9 bases. Trimming at V came to 0 bases and at J to 7 bases, leaving 1 base not matched to a gene. From germline, CDR1 is SGDLS and CDR2 YYNGEE. The CDR3 length is 14 residues. CDR3 protein: CASSVGQGGEKLFF. CDR3 DNA: TGTGCCAGCAGCGTAGGACAGGGGGGTGAAAAACTGTTTTTT. Combining the CDR3 with reference TRBV9 and TRBJ1-4 gives the whole variable domain DSGVTQTPKHLITATGQRVTLRCSPRSGDLSVYWYQQSLDQGLQFLIQYYNGEERAKGNILERFSAQQFPDLHSELNLSSLELGDSALYFCASSVGQGGEKLFFGSGTQLSVL.